The rows below give T cell receptor beta chains drawn from one sample of a study of STAT5B mutations in CD4+ large granular lymphocyte leukemia. TCRdb's copy holds only in-frame clones and misses some; the assay was immunoSEQ multiplex PCR. The table records over 2,500 clones, 79% of them present only once. Sequenced: PBMCs. These receptors all stem from an older woman with CD4+ T-cell large granular lymphocyte leukemia. Both conserved end residues are part of each CDR3. D genes are given only for firm matches. Where a row states a size, it is once, few, many or the class of an expanded clone; other rows omit it.

TRBJ2-5 - TRBV7-9 - CASSFFIRGEETQYF TGTGCCAGCAGCTTTTTTATAAGGGGGGAGGAGACCCAGTACTTC
TRBJ1-6 few TRBV7-9 - CASSLGTADNSPLHF TGTGCCAGCAGCTTAGGGACAGCGGATAATTCACCCCTCCACTTT
TRBJ1-5 - TRBV6-1 TRBD1 CASILTGGYNQPQHF TGTGCCAGCATCCTGACAGGGGGATACAATCAGCCCCAGCATTTT
TRBJ2-2 few TRBV6-6 - CATGGDAGELFF TGTGCCACGGGGGGCGACGCCGGGGAGCTGTTTTTT
TRBJ1-2 - TRBV5-1 TRBD1 CASSLVQGAPYGYTF TGCGCCAGCAGCTTGGTACAGGGGGCTCCCTATGGCTACACCTTC
TRBJ2-2 - TRBV4-3 - CASSQFGTGELFF TGCGCCAGCAGCCAATTTGGAACCGGGGAGCTGTTTTTT
TRBJ1-1 - TRBV5-1 - CASSLNAENTEAFF TGCGCCAGCAGCTTGAATGCCGAGAACACTGAAGCTTTCTTT
TRBJ1-6 few TRBV5-6 - CASSLVRIESSPLHF TGTGCCAGCAGCTTGGTTCGGATCGAGAGTTCACCCCTCCACTTT
TRBJ2-7 - TRBV2 - CASSGGSGRFPYEQYF TGTGCCAGCAGTGGGGGTTCCGGTAGGTTCCCCTACGAGCAGTACTTC
TRBJ1-1 - TRBV5-1 - CASSFATNTEAFF TGCGCCAGCAGCTTCGCCACGAACACTGAAGCTTTCTTT
TRBJ1-3 - TRBV9 - CASSVGLLNTIYF TGTGCCAGCAGCGTAGGCCTCCTAAACACCATATATTTT
TRBJ1-4 - TRBV6-6 - CASSLGLGRPNEKLFF TGTGCCAGCAGTTTGGGATTGGGCAGACCGAATGAAAAACTGTTTTTT
TRBJ1-5 - TRBV12-5 - CASGLVLTGGIDYSNQPQHF TGTGCTAGTGGTTTGGTACTGACGGGCGGAATTGACTATAGCAATCAGCCCCAGCATTTT
TRBJ2-5 - TRBV10-1 - CADPRYVQETQYF TGCGCCGACCCCCGGTATGTCCAAGAGACCCAGTACTTC
TRBJ2-3 - TRBV19 - CASSIGGSTDTQYF TGTGCCAGTAGTATAGGAGGGAGCACAGATACGCAGTATTTT
TRBJ1-1 - TRBV5-1 TRBD1 CASSLQGAEVNTEAFF TGCGCCAGCAGCTTGCAGGGGGCGGAGGTGAACACTGAAGCTTTCTTT
TRBJ1-1 - TRBV27 - CASSPRVPQNTEAFF TGTGCCAGCAGTCCCAGGGTGCCCCAGAACACTGAAGCTTTCTTT
TRBJ2-1 - TRBV28 TRBD2 CASSFSSGSNNEQFF TGTGCCAGCAGTTTTTCCAGCGGGAGTAATAATGAGCAGTTCTTC
TRBJ2-7 once TRBV7-8 TRBD1 CASSLYRWTGGQVGTSYEQYF TGTGCCAGCAGCTTATATCGGTGGACAGGGGGCCAGGTAGGGACCTCCTACGAGCAGTACTTC
TRBJ1-1 - TRBV7-2 - CASSLSSGNTEAFF TGTGCCAGCAGCTTATCGTCAGGGAACACTGAAGCTTTCTTT
TRBJ1-4 - TRBV6-5 - CASSRQLTGEKLFF TGTGCCAGCAGCAGACAGCTTACTGGGGAAAAACTGTTTTTT
TRBJ2-5 few TRBV5-1 - CASSLYTLETQYF TGCGCCAGCAGCTTGTACACTCTGGAGACCCAGTACTTC